This TCR beta chain was retrieved from a study of T-cell memory formation after mild COVID-19. For the study at large: Largely, TCR clusters stayed within a single donor.

This clonotype was counted between two and nine times. TCRdb re-called the 5' RACE reads through MiXCR, storing one row per CDR3 protein. Of roughly 400,000 distinct CDR3 sequences detected, approximately 15% appear once; the ten largest clones hold approximately 21%. CDR3 length equals 14 residues. The germline V and J ends were trimmed by 5 bases and 6 bases, with 16 bases remaining between them. Germline loops: CDR1 SGHAT, CDR2 FQNNGV. The rearrangement joins TRBV11-2 to TRBJ1-2, with D hard to call. The origin of this receptor is a young man who had mild COVID-19 (a few samples of this study predate the infection). Cell type and time point are not known. The sample was PBMCs or a T cell subset sorted from them (not recorded which). CDR3 in amino acids: CASSPQPAPDGYTF. CDR3 DNA sequence: TGTGCCAGCAGCCCACAACCCGCCCCCGATGGCTACACCTTC.